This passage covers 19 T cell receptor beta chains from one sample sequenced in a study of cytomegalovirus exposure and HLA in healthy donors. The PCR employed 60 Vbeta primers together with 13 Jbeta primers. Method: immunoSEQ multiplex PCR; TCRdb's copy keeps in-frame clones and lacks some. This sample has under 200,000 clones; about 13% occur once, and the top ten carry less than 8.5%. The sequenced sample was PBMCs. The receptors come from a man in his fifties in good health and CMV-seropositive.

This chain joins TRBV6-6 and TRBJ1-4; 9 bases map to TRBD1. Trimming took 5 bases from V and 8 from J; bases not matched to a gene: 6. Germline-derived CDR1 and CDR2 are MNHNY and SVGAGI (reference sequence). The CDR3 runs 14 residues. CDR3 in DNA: TGTGCCAGCAGTGGGGACAGGGTGGGCGAAAAACTGTTTTTT. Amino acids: CASSGDRVGEKLFF.

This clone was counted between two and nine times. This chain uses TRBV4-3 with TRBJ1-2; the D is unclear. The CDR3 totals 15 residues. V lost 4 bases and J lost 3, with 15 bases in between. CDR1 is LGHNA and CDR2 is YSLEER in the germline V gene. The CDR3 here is CASSPTPGSDYGYTF. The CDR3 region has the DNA TGCGCCAGCAGCCCCACCCCAGGCAGTGACTATGGCTACACCTTC.

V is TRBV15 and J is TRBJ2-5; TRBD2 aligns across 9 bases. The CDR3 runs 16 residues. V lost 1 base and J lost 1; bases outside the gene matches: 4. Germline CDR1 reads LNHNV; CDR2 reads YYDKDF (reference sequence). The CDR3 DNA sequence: TGTGCCACCAGCAGAGCGACGACTAGCGGCCAAGAGACCCAGTACTTC. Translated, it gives CATSRATTSGQETQYF.

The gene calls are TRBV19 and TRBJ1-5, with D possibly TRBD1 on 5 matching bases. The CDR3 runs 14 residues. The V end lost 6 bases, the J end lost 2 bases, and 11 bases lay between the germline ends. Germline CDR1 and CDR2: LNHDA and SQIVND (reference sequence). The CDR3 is CASRGRGGNQPQHF. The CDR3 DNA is TGTGCCAGTAGGGGGCGGGGAGGCAATCAGCCCCAGCATTTT.

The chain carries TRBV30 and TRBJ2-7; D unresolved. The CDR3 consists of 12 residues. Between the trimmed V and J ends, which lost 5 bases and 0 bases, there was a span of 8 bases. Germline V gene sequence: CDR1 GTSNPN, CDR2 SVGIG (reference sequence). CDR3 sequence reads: CAWSPSSYEQYF. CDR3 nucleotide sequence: TGTGCCTGGTCCCCTAGCTCCTACGAGCAGTACTTC.

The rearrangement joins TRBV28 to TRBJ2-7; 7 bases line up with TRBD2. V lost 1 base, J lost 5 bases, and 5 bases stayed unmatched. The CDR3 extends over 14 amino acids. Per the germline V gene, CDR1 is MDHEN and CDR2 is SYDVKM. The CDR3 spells CASSLSGGFHEQYV. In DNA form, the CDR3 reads TGTGCCAGCAGTTTATCGGGAGGCTTCCACGAGCAGTACGTC.

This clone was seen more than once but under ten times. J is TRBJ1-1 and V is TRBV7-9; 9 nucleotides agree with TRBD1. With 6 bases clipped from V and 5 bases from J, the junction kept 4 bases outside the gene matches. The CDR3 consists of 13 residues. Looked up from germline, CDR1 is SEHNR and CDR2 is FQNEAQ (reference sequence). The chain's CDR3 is CASRDRGGTEAFF. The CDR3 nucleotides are TGTGCCAGCAGGGACAGGGGAGGTACTGAAGCTTTCTTT. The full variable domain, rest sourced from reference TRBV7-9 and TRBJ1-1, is DTGVSQNPRHKITKRGQNVTFRCDPISEHNRLYWYRQTLGQGPEFLTYFQNEAQLEKSRLLSDRFSAERPKGSFSTLEIQRTEQGDSAMYLCASRDRGGTEAFFGQGTRLTVV.

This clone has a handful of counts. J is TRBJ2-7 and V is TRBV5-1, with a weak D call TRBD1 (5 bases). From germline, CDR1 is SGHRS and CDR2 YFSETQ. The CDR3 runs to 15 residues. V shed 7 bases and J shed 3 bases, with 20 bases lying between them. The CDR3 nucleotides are TGCGCCAGCCGCCCGCTCCAGGGCAATATCTACGAGCAGTACTTC. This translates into CASRPLQGNIYEQYF.

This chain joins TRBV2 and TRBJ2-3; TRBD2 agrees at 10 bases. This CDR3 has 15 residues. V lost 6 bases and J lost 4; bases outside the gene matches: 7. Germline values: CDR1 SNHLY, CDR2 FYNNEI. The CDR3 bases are TGTGCCAGCAGGCCCGGGACTAGCGCGGCAGATACGCAGTATTTT. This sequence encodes CASRPGTSAADTQYF.

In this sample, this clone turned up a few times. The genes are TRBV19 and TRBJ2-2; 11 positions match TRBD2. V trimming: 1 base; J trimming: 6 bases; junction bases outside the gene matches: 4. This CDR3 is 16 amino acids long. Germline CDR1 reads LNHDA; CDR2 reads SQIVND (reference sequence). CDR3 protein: CASSIASGGPPGELFF. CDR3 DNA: TGTGCCAGTAGTATAGCTAGCGGGGGGCCGCCCGGGGAGCTGTTTTTT.

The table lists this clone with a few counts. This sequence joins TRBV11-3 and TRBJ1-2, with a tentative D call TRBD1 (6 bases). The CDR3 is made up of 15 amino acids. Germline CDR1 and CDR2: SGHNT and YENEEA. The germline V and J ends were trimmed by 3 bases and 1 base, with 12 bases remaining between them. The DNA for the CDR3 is TGTGCCAGCAGCTTGCACGGGACACTTAACTATGGCTACACCTTC. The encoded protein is CASSLHGTLNYGYTF. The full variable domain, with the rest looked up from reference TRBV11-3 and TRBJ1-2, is EAGVVQSPRYKIIEKKQPVAFWCNPISGHNTLYWYLQNLGQGPELLIRYENEEAVDDSQLPKDRFSAERLKGVDSTLKIQPAELGDSAVYLCASSLHGTLNYGYTFGSGTRLTVV.

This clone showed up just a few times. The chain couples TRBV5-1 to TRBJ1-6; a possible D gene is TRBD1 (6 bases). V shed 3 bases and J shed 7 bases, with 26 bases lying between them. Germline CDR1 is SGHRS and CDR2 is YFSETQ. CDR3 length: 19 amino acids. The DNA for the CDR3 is TGCGCCAGCAGCTCATCCGGGACATTCGCCGTGAGTAGAAATTCACCCCTCCACTTT. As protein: CASSSSGTFAVSRNSPLHF. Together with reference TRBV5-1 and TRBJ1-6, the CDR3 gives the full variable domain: KAGVTQTPRYLIKTRGQQVTLSCSPISGHRSVSWYQQTPGQGLQFLFEYFSETQRNKGNFPGRFSGRQFSNSRSEMNVSTLELGDSALYLCASSSSGTFAVSRNSPLHFGNGTRLTVT.

CDR3 bases: TGTGCCAGTAGTGAGCGAGTCGTTAACTATGGCTACACCTTC. It specifies CASSERVVNYGYTF. The rearrangement uses TRBV19 and TRBJ1-2; D unresolved. Germline CDR1 is LNHDA and CDR2 is SQIVND (reference sequence). The germline V and J ends were trimmed by 5 bases and 1 base, with 11 bases remaining between them. This CDR3 has 14 amino acids.

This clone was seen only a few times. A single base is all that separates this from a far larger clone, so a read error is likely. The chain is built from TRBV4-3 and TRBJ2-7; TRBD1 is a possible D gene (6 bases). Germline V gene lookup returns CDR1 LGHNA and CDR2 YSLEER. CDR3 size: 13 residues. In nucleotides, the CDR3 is TGCGCCAGCAGCCAAACAGGGACGGCCGAGAAGTACTTC. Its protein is CASSQTGTAEKYF.

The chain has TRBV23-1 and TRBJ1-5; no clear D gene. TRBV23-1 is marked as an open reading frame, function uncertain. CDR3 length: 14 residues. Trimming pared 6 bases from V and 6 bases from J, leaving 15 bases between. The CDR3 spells CASSRWLVSQPQHF. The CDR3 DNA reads TGCGCCAGCAGCCGCTGGTTGGTGAGTCAGCCCCAGCATTTT.

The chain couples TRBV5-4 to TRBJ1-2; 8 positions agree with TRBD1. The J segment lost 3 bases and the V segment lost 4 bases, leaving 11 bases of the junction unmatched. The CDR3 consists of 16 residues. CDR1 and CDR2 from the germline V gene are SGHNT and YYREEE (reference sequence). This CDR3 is CASSPRTGRGHYGYTF. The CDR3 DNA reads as TGTGCCAGCAGCCCGAGGACAGGGAGGGGACACTATGGCTACACCTTC.

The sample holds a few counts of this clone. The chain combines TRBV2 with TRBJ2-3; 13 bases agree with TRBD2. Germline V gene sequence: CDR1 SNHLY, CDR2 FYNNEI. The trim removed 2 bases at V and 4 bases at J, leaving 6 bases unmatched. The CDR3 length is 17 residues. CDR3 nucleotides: TGTGCCAGCAGTGAACTACTAGCGGGGGGGCCTGCAGATACGCAGTATTTT. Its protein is CASSELLAGGPADTQYF.

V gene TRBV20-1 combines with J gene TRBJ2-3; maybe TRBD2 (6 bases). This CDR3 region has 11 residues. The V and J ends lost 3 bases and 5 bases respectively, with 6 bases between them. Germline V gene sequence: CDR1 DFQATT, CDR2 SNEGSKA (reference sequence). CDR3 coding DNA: TGCAGTGCTAGGCGGGGAGATACGCAGTATTTT. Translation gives CSARRGDTQYF.

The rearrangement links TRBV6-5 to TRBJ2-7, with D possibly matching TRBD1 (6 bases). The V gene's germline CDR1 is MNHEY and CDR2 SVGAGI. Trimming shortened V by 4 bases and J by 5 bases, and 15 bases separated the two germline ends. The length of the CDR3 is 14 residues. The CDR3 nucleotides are TGTGCCAGCAGTTCAACAGGGCCTCTCCACGAGCAGTACGTC. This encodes CASSSTGPLHEQYV.